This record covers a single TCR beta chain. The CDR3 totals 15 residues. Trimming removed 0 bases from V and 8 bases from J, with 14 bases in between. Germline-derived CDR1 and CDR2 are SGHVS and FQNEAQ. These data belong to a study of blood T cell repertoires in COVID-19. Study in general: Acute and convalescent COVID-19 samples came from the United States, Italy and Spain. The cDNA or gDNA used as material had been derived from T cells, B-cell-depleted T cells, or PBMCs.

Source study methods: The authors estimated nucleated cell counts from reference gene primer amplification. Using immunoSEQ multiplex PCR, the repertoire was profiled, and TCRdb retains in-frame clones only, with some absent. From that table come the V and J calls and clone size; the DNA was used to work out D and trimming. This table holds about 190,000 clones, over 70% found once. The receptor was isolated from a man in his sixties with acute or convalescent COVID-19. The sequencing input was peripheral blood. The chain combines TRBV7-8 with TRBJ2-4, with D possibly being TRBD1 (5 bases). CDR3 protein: CASSLASGFIDIQYF. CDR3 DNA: TGTGCCAGCAGCTTAGCCTCAGGGTTTATTGACATTCAGTACTTC.